This TCR beta chain stems from a study of cytomegalovirus exposure and HLA in healthy donors. Study-level points and caveats: A missense DCLRE1C variant was associated with V- and J-gene trimming of TCR beta chains in a later analysis, and an independent cohort replicated the association. Links to common viral pathogens appeared, in a later analysis, for several of the most significant clusters.

Germline V gene sequence: CDR1 ENHRY, CDR2 SYGVKD. The V end was cut by 4 bases, the J end by 0 bases, with 14 bases between. CDR3 length: 16 amino acids. Note on this clone: Its antigen remains unidentified.

Primers for the PCR totalled 60 Vbeta and 13 Jbeta. The data were produced by immunoSEQ multiplex PCR, yet TCRdb's version contains in-frame clones alone and is incomplete. The sample shows roughly 200,000 clones, around three quarters of them seen only once. Sequenced sample: PBMCs. The source is a man under 40 in good health and CMV-seronegative. The chain combines TRBV10-3 with TRBJ2-3, with a weak D call TRBD2 (5 bases). The chain's CDR3 is CAISVGQAASTDTQYF. CDR3 in DNA: TGTGCCATCAGTGTCGGTCAAGCGGCTAGCACAGATACGCAGTATTTT.